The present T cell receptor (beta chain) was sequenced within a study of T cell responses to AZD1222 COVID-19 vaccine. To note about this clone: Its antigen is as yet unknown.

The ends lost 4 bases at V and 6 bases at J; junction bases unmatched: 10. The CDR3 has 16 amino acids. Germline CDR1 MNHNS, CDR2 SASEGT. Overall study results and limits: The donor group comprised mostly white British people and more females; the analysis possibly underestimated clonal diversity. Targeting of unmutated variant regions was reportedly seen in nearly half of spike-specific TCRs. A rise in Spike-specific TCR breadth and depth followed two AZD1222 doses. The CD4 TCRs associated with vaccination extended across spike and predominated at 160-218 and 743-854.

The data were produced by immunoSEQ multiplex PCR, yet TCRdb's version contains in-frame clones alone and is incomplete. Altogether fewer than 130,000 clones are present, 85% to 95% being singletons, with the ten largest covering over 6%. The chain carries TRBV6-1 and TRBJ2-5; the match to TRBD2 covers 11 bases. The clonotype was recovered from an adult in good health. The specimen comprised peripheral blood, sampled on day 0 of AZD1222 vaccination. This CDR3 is CASSAGLAGGRKTQYF. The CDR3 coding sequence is TGTGCCAGCAGTGCCGGGCTAGCGGGGGGCCGGAAGACCCAGTACTTC.